This T cell receptor (beta chain) was recovered during a study of T cell responses to AZD1222 COVID-19 vaccine. The repertoire was sequenced with immunoSEQ multiplex PCR; TCRdb's copy has only in-frame clones and lacks some. The sample lists tens of thousands of clones; approximately 85% were seen once. With regard to this clone: Antigen unknown.

Study findings and constraints: Elevations in Spike-specific TCR breadth and depth followed administration of two AZD1222 doses. In a largely white British group with more females than males, clonal diversity was possibly underestimated.

This TCR derives from an adult in good health. The sequences come from peripheral blood, collected on day 0 of AZD1222 vaccination.

CDR3 bases: TGCGCCAGCAGTTGGGTGGGGGACAGCCGGAGCTCCTACGAGCAGTACTTC. Protein sequence: CASSWVGDSRSSYEQYF. The chain joins TRBV5-1 to TRBJ2-7; 7 bases align to TRBD1. Unmatched junction bases numbered 14, after V lost 5 bases and J lost 0 bases. The germline CDR1 and CDR2 sequences are SGHRS and YFSETQ. The CDR3 sequence is 17 residues long.